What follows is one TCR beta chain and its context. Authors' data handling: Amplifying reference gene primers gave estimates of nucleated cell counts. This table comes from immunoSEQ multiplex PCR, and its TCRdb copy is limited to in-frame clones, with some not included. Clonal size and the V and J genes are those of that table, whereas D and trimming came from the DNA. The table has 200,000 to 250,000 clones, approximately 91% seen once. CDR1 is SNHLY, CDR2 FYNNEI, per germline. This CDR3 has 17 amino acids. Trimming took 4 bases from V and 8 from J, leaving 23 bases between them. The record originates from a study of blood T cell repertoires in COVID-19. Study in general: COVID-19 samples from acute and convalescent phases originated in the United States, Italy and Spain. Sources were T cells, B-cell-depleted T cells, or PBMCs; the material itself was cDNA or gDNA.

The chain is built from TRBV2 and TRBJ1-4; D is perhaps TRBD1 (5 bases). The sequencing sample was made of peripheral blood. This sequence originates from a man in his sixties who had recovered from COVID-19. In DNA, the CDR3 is TGTGCCAGCAGTGGGGACTCTGCCGGGGAAAGGCGGGAAAAACTGTTTTTT. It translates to CASSGDSAGERREKLFF.